These T cell receptor beta chains were read from a single sample in a study of cytotoxic CD8 clonotypes in ibrutinib-treated CLL. Clones were sequenced by immunoSEQ multiplex PCR, and TCRdb holds only the in-frame ones, with some missing. Of 17,000 or so clones in the sample, roughly four fifths were seen once. Sequenced material: PBMCs, taken before ibrutinib treatment. The source is a human donor with chronic lymphocytic leukemia. Both conserved end residues are part of each CDR3. D genes are given only for firm matches. Some rows have no size entry. The others give once, few or many, or a class for an expanded clone.

abundance	j_gene	v_gene	len	d_gene	CDR3aa	CDR3nt
.	TRBJ2-1	TRBV7-3	13	.	CASSAQLDNEQFF	TGTGCCAGCAGCGCTCAGCTCGACAATGAGCAGTTCTTC
.	TRBJ1-5	TRBV28	16	.	CASSLVGQGYNQPQHF	TGTGCCAGCAGTTTAGTTGGGCAGGGATATAATCAGCCCCAGCATTTT
.	TRBJ2-7	TRBV9	18	.	CASSVGPSVQGGSYEQYF	TGTGCCAGCAGCGTAGGCCCCTCGGTACAGGGAGGGTCCTACGAGCAGTACTTC
few	TRBJ1-5	TRBV19	12	.	CASSTPDQPQHF	TGTGCCAGTAGTACTCCTGATCAGCCCCAGCATTTT
.	TRBJ2-5	TRBV7-2	13	.	CASKRGEKETQYF	TGTGCCAGCAAACGGGGAGAAAAAGAGACCCAGTACTTC
.	TRBJ2-1	TRBV10-3	12	.	CAISESNNEQFF	TGTGCCATCAGTGAGTCGAACAATGAGCAGTTCTTC
.	TRBJ2-3	TRBV9	15	.	CASSPRGSHTDTQYF	TGTGCCAGCAGCCCCCGTGGCTCCCACACAGATACGCAGTATTTT
.	TRBJ2-7	TRBV19	14	TRBD1	CASSMWDRVYEQYF	TGTGCCAGTAGTATGTGGGACAGGGTTTACGAGCAGTACTTC
.	TRBJ1-2	TRBV27	13	.	CASSYRSNYGYTF	TGTGCCAGCAGTTATAGGAGTAACTATGGCTACACCTTC
.	TRBJ2-7	TRBV18	14	.	CASSPLSGSYEQYF	TGTGCCAGCTCACCATTGTCGGGCTCCTACGAGCAGTACTTC
.	TRBJ1-1	TRBV28	12	.	CASSGGLTEAFF	TGTGCCAGCAGCGGGGGGCTGACTGAAGCTTTCTTT
.	TRBJ1-3	TRBV7-8	16	.	CASSPGPLSSGNTIYF	TGTGCCAGCAGCCCGGGACCGCTGAGCTCTGGAAACACCATATATTTT
.	TRBJ2-2	TRBV6-5	15	.	CASSYRDWGTGELFF	TGTGCCAGCAGTTACCGGGACTGGGGCACCGGGGAGCTGTTTTTT
few	TRBJ2-7	TRBV7-2	12	.	CASSLSSGRQYF	TGTGCCAGCAGCTTATCGTCAGGGAGGCAGTACTTC
.	TRBJ1-5	TRBV28	13	.	CASISGVNQPQHF	TGTGCCAGCATTTCAGGGGTCAATCAGCCCCAGCATTTT
.	TRBJ2-7	TRBV5-6	14	.	CASSLFEDVYEQYF	TGTGCCAGCAGCTTGTTTGAGGATGTTTACGAGCAGTACTTC
.	TRBJ2-3	TRBV29-1	13	.	CSVVRANADTQYF	TGCAGCGTTGTCAGGGCTAATGCAGATACGCAGTATTTT
.	TRBJ1-1	TRBV7-9	11	TRBD1	CAEGQTGEAFF	TGTGCCGAGGGACAGACAGGTGAAGCTTTCTTT
once	TRBJ2-2	TRBV7-2	13	.	CASSPQGTGELFF	TGTGCCAGCAGCCCTCAGGGCACCGGGGAGCTGTTTTTT
.	TRBJ1-3	TRBV10-2	16	.	CASREYQPSSGNTIYF	TGCGCCAGCAGGGAATATCAACCCAGCTCTGGAAACACCATATATTTT
.	TRBJ2-7	TRBV11-2	14	TRBD1	CASRTGTGAYEQYF	TGTGCCAGCAGGACCGGGACAGGAGCCTACGAGCAGTACTTC
few	TRBJ1-3	TRBV30	12	.	CAWSVPGNTIYF	TGTGCCTGGAGTGTACCGGGAAACACCATATATTTT
.	TRBJ2-7	TRBV14	15	.	CASSQLTATRYEQYF	TGTGCCAGCAGCCAATTGACAGCGACTCGCTACGAGCAGTACTTC
.	TRBJ2-7	TRBV4-3	16	.	CASSLGGGDFSYEQYF	TGCGCCAGCAGCCTGGGAGGGGGGGACTTCTCCTACGAGCAGTACTTC
few	TRBJ2-2	TRBV7-9	13	.	CASSLTNTGELFF	TGTGCCAGCAGCTTAACCAACACCGGGGAGCTGTTTTTT
.	TRBJ2-2	TRBV28	15	TRBD1	CASSFGTGTAGELFF	TGTGCCAGCAGTTTCGGGACAGGGACCGCCGGGGAGCTGTTTTTT
once	TRBJ2-1	TRBV28	16	TRBD2	CASSSTSAGSGNEQFF	TGTGCCAGCAGTTCGACCTCAGCGGGGTCGGGGAATGAGCAGTTCTTC
.	TRBJ2-3	TRBV7-9	12	.	CASGRALGTQYF	TGTGCCAGCGGACGGGCCCTAGGTACGCAGTATTTT
.	TRBJ2-2	TRBV11-2	15	.	CASSLPGANTGELFF	TGTGCCAGCAGCCTCCCTGGGGCGAACACCGGGGAGCTGTTTTTT
.	TRBJ1-2	TRBV28	14	.	CASSPPTGYYGYTF	TGTGCCAGCAGCCCCCCTACAGGGTACTATGGCTACACCTTC
.	TRBJ2-1	TRBV11-3	12	.	CASSLKAGEQFF	TGTGCCAGCAGCTTAAAGGCGGGGGAGCAGTTCTTC
.	TRBJ2-7	TRBV5-1	14	.	CASSTQGNGYEQYF	TGCGCCAGCAGCACCCAGGGAAATGGGTACGAGCAGTACTTC
.	TRBJ2-7	TRBV7-9	14	TRBD1	CASSLPGGPYEQYF	TGTGCCAGCAGCTTACCAGGGGGACCCTACGAGCAGTACTTC
.	TRBJ2-7	TRBV5-5	18	TRBD1	CASTNDRAPFDRVREQYF	TGTGCCAGCACCAATGACCGCGCCCCATTTGACAGGGTTCGAGAGCAGTACTTC
.	TRBJ2-7	TRBV27	15	.	CASSPKTLSSYEQYF	TGTGCCAGCAGCCCCAAAACACTGAGCTCCTACGAGCAGTACTTC
.	TRBJ1-2	TRBV7-8	13	TRBD1	CASSPWDREGYTF	TGTGCCAGCAGCCCCTGGGACAGGGAAGGCTACACCTTC
.	TRBJ1-1	TRBV30	12	.	CAWRRVNTEAFF	TGTGCCTGGCGAAGGGTGAACACTGAAGCTTTCTTT
few	TRBJ2-7	TRBV19	13	.	CASSIAATYEQYF	TGTGCCAGTAGTATTGCAGCAACCTACGAGCAGTACTTC
.	TRBJ1-1	TRBV20-1	11	.	CSAGGGTEAFF	TGCAGTGCAGGGGGTGGCACTGAAGCTTTCTTT
.	TRBJ1-5	TRBV6-6	13	.	CASSGGQQSAQHF	TGTGCCAGCAGTGGTGGACAGCAATCAGCCCAGCATTTT
.	TRBJ2-1	TRBV7-9	15	.	CASSLGQGPYNEQFF	TGTGCCAGCAGCTTAGGGCAAGGACCCTACAATGAGCAGTTCTTC
.	TRBJ2-5	TRBV5-1	15	.	CASSPTGQVQETQYF	TGCGCCAGCAGCCCCACGGGACAAGTCCAAGAGACCCAGTACTTC
once	TRBJ2-7	TRBV5-1	16	.	CASSHTPGNEVGEQYF	TGCGCCAGCAGCCATACACCGGGGAATGAGGTCGGGGAGCAGTACTTC
.	TRBJ2-1	TRBV5-1	15	TRBD1	CAASKGQGALTEQFF	TGCGCCGCCAGCAAGGGGCAGGGGGCATTGACTGAGCAGTTCTTC
.	TRBJ1-5	TRBV6-6	15	.	CASTRTPYSNQPQHF	TGTGCCAGCACCCGGACACCGTATAGCAATCAGCCCCAGCATTTT
few	TRBJ1-1	TRBV19	15	TRBD1	CASSFGQGAYTEAFF	TGTGCCAGTAGTTTCGGACAGGGGGCCTACACTGAAGCTTTCTTT
.	TRBJ2-5	TRBV7-2	14	.	CASSRAANQETQYF	TGTGCCAGCAGCCGAGCAGCGAACCAAGAGACCCAGTACTTC
.	TRBJ2-1	TRBV11-2	13	.	CAIPPSSYNEQFF	TGTGCCATCCCCCCGAGCTCCTACAATGAGCAGTTCTTC
.	TRBJ2-3	TRBV27	16	TRBD2	CASFPPRAGGPDTQYF	TGTGCCAGCTTTCCCCCCCGAGCGGGAGGACCAGATACGCAGTATTTT
.	TRBJ2-7	TRBV11-3	13	.	CASSKSGAYEQYF	TGTGCCAGCAGCAAATCAGGGGCCTACGAGCAGTACTTC
.	TRBJ2-3	TRBV15	13	.	CATSRDPDDTQYF	TGTGCCACCAGCAGAGATCCAGATGATACGCAGTATTTT
.	TRBJ1-5	TRBV21-1	15	.	CASRNRHWHHQPQHF	TGTGCCAGCAGAAATAGGCATTGGCATCATCAGCCCCAGCATTTT
.	TRBJ2-1	TRBV19	13	TRBD2	CASSPKGRDEQFF	TGTGCCAGTAGTCCAAAGGGGAGGGATGAGCAGTTCTTC
once	TRBJ1-5	TRBV29-1	13	.	CSVVRQADQPQHF	TGCAGCGTGGTAAGACAGGCTGATCAGCCCCAGCATTTT
few	TRBJ1-2	TRBV28	15	.	CASSLGQALTYGYTF	TGTGCCAGCAGTTTGGGGCAGGCGCTGACCTATGGCTACACCTTC
.	TRBJ2-6	TRBV18	16	.	CASSPREESGANVLTF	TGTGCCAGCTCACCACGTGAGGAGTCTGGGGCCAACGTCCTGACTTTC
few	TRBJ2-4	TRBV13	14	.	CASSTKLAKNIQYF	TGTGCCAGCAGCACTAAGCTAGCCAAAAACATTCAGTACTTC